The entry below gives a single TCR beta chain sequence along with its context. Its antigen is undetermined. The data belong to a study of T cells in Graves' hyperthyroidism and ophthalmopathy. Study results and caveats: From stable hyperthyroidism, ophthalmopathy was separated by a 13 V-J model.

The source material, RNA transcripts, was used to amplify TCR beta CDR3 regions. In the first-round RT-PCR of the TCR CDR3, the HTBI primer set was used. MiXCR, applied by TCRdb to the multiplex PCR reads, yields one record per CDR3 protein. The sample shows around 300,000 distinct CDR3 sequences, 13% of them seen only once. V lost 1 base and J lost 3, with 12 bases in between. The CDR3 has 16 amino acids. Per the germline V gene, CDR1 is SGHTA and CDR2 is FQGTGA. The chain recombines TRBV7-3 with TRBJ2-2, with D possibly matching TRBD2 (5 bases). The source of this sequence is a woman in her 30s with Graves' hyperthyroidism that later progressed to Graves' ophthalmopathy. Input material: blood. The CDR3 DNA is TGTGCCAGCAGCTTAAGCAGGACTCCCGACACCGGGGAGCTGTTTTTT. Translation: CASSLSRTPDTGELFF.